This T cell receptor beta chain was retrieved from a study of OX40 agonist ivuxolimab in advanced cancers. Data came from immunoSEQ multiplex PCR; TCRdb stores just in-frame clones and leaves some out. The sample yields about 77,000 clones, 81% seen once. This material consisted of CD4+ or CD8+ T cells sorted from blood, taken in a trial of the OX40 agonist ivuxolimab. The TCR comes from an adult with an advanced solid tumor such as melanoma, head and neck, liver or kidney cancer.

DNA of the CDR3: TGTGCCAGCAGTTACTCACCACCCCGGGGGGAAAAACTGTTTTTT. Encoded protein: CASSYSPPRGEKLFF. The rearrangement joins TRBV6-5 to TRBJ1-4; tentative D call: TRBD1 (5 bases). CDR3 length equals 15 residues. V lost 0 bases and J 8 bases, leaving 13 bases between the germline ends. Germline assignment: CDR1 MNHEY and CDR2 SVGAGI.